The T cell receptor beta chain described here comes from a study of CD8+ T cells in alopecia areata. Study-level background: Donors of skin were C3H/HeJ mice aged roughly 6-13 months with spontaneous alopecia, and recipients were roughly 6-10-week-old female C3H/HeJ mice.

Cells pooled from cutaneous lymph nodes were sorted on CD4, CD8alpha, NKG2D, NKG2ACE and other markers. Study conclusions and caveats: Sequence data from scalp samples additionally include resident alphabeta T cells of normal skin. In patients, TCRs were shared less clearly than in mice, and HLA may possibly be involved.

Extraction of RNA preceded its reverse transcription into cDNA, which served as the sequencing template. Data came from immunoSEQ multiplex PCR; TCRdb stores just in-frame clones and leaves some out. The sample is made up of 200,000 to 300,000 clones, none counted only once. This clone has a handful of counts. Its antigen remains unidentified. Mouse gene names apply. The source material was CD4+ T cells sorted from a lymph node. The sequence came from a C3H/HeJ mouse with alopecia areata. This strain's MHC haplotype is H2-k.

This chain's CDR3 is CASSDHTGQKGAEQFF. The CDR3 DNA, read in part, is TGTGCCAGCAGTGATCATACGGGACAGAAAGGCGCT. The J gene is TRBJ2-1, the V gene TRBV13-1; the match to TRBD1 covers 7 bases. From the germline J gene comes the end of the CDR3, since the read stops 4 residues before it. The CDR3 has 16 residues. Looked up from germline, CDR1 is NSHNY and CDR2 is SYGAGN.